This TCR beta chain was sequenced in a study of cytomegalovirus exposure and HLA in healthy donors (dated by TCRdb to the late 2010s). The study in broad terms: An earlier analysis of some 620 of the donors reported 250 to 350 Gb of sequence data and some 110 million unique TCR beta sequences obtained from approximately 180 million T cells. An early release that covered approximately 600 HLA-typed donors contained around 300 gigabases of sequencing data and 65 million to 100 million unique TCR sequences. Of the roughly 390 genotyped donors, approximately 83% fell in the genetic ancestry cluster associated with self-reported Caucasian donors. The study aimed to test whether signatures of past pathogen exposure could be identified by cataloging public T cell receptors. The T cell repertoires of 666 subjects were profiled by immunosequencing and related to cytomegalovirus serostatus. Besides the first cohort of 550 to 750 subjects, a separate validation cohort made up of 120 different subjects was used. To predict cytomegalovirus infection status, the study brought together high-throughput TCR immunosequencing, statistical association of individual TCRs with disease status, and machine learning. To study patterns of TCR occurrence, a later analysis re-analyzed previously published TCR beta repertoires from around 660 donors and added high-resolution HLA genotyping. Rather than using new phenotypic data, the later analysis identified candidate immune exposures from TCR beta sequences and from how often those sequences occurred across donors. To decide whether each TCR beta V gene segment behaved as functional or pseudogenic, an earlier analysis of some 600 of the donors relied on high-throughput TCR beta sequencing. Donor age, sex, ethnicity and CMV serostatus were compiled alongside the repertoire data. Genome-wide SNP genotypes for about 65% of the roughly 670 donors were used in a later genetic analysis, which treated that subset as a discovery cohort. Every discovery cohort repertoire had been produced on one sequencing platform. Class I and class II HLA loci were covered by the typing at four-digit resolution. Typing coverage differed by locus: A, B, C, DRB1 and DQB1 were typed in roughly 629-630 donors, DQA1 in approximately 520, DPA1 in some 610, and DPB1 in about 450. Roughly 5 DR-DQ haplotypes were handled as single units for association and clustering, since linkage in the cohort was strong. Across approximately 420 genotyped donors of the cohort, an average of roughly 250,000 unique TCR beta nucleotide sequences per donor were sequenced, and 15% to 20% of those sequences were non-productive.

This clone came up a few times. The target of this receptor is not known. No qualities accompany the bases; no much larger clone lies one base away. The germline V gene provides CDR1 LGHNA and CDR2 YSLEER. V loses 0 bases, J loses 5 bases, and the germline ends lie 7 bases apart. The CDR3 runs 14 residues from the cysteine to the phenylalanine. Of all the DNA, just the CDR3 is kept, 42 bases in frame from base 1. To prepare the library, the immunoSEQ multiplex PCR assay was applied. A mixture of 60 forward primers for TCR Vbeta segments and 13 reverse primers for TCR Jbeta segments was used in the multiplex PCR. Amplification of the CDR3 region of rearranged TCR beta genes was performed with a multiplex PCR assay on genomic DNA. On the Illumina HiSeq System, the amplified TCR beta libraries were sequenced as 87-base-pair reads. As for the authors' bioinformatics: A later analysis counted 75 million to 100 million unique TCR beta chains across the 500 to 850 repertoires, and around 12 million of these chains were shared by at least two donors. To remove PCR and sequencing errors, raw reads were error-corrected and collapsed into unique sequences using a nearest-neighbor algorithm that merged closely related sequences. Alignment of CDR3 sequences to IMGT reference sequences was used to assign V, D and J gene segments. Each retained sequence needed at least a six-nucleotide match to both a V gene segment and a J gene segment. Rearrangements were called productive when the CDR3 lacked stop codons and stayed in frame with V and J; all others were non-productive. CDR3 was defined according to IMGT convention as the region running from the second conserved V-encoded cysteine to the conserved J-encoded phenylalanine. In an earlier analysis of around 600 of the donors, sequences lacking an unambiguous match to a single V gene segment were excluded. An earlier analysis of almost 600 of the donors classified V segments as functional when productive rearrangements were above 56.7% and as segregating when the standard deviation between donors was above 5%. A statistical classification framework was built for diagnosing cytomegalovirus status from the catalog of TCR beta chain sequences. A later analysis assigned V and J genes by comparing TCR nucleotide sequences with IMGT/GENE-DB human TR gene sequences. In a later analysis, CDR3 sequences and most-parsimonious VDJ recombination scenarios were assigned using the TCRdist pipeline. In a later analysis, each TCR beta chain was defined by its CDR3 amino acid sequence together with its V-gene family, and reads without a unique V-gene family were excluded. As a way to deal with suspected cross-contamination and a sequencing artifact, a later analysis dropped over 550 nucleotide sequences that were highly shared and had low generation probability. In a later analysis, a clonal expansion index was calculated for each public chain from normalized within-repertoire ranks of inferred template counts. In a later analysis, generation probabilities were computed with a VDJ recombination model fitted to out-of-frame rearrangements, and the resulting probabilities were checked against IGoR. A later analysis scored TCR-TCR, TCR-HLA and TCR-CMV co-occurrence with hypergeometric tests, applying a repertoire-size bias correction to TCR pairs. False discovery rates were estimated in a later analysis by permuting HLA or CMV assignments 20 times. In a later analysis, co-occurring TCRs were grouped with DBSCAN, and TCRdist sequence similarity was added when clustering was performed within HLA-allele-positive subsets. For co-occurrence clustering, repertoires with fewer than 30,000 or more than 120,000 public chains were excluded, along with 5 or 6 repertoires with anomalous nucleotide sharing. Held by TCRdb, this immuneACCESS table contains in-frame sequences only and omits some clones. Under half of the omission traces to an unresolved V gene where checked; the cause of the rest is unknown. That table gives V, J and clone size, and the DNA gave D and trimming. The sample contains about 120,000 clones, around four fifths of them found a single time. The ten largest clones represent approximately 3.8% of the sample.

The cohort comprised 710 or so healthy bone marrow donors. At the time of sampling, every cohort member was nominally healthy, though immune exposures that went unrecorded were likely present. The donor was CMV seronegative and belonged to the group of roughly 330 seronegative cohort members. Each donor provided a peripheral blood sample, and peripheral blood mononuclear cells were used for TCR beta sequencing. The Qiagen DNeasy Blood Extraction Kit was used to extract genomic DNA from the blood cell samples. What the study reported, not specific to this receptor: Strong co-occurrence of HLA alleles, especially DR and DQ, made assigning TCR associations to individual alleles difficult. The classifier was reported to diagnose cytomegalovirus status with high specificity and sensitivity in both the original cohort and the validation cohort. A later analysis found that HLA-associated TCR beta chains were more clonally expanded and had lower generation probabilities than equally common non-associated chains. It was suggested by the authors that the approach could potentially be generalized to other disease states and immunological phenotypes. A few of the identified cytomegalovirus-associated TCR beta chains were confirmed in vitro to be specific for cytomegalovirus antigens. A later genetic analysis associated a missense DCLRE1C variant with V-gene and J-gene trimming of TCR beta chains, and an independent cohort replicated the association. According to a later analysis, parvovirus B19, influenza, CMV and Epstein-Barr virus appeared linked to several top co-occurrence clusters. Roughly uniform sequencing depth across donors was assumed in presence/absence analyses, although this assumption may not hold. A later analysis associated about 18,000 TCR beta sequences with specific HLA alleles at a false discovery rate of 0.05. According to a later genetic analysis, donors in an Asian-associated ancestry cluster had fewer N-insertions in productive TCRs than the approximately 670-donor mean. Across donors, most TCR sequences were observed very rarely, whereas some public TCRs were present in many individuals. Some IMGT-functional V segments, including TRBV6-2 and TRBV6-3, could not be told apart with the 87-base-pair reads, so those segments were excluded. For the cohort, immune exposure information was limited to CMV serostatus. A cluster of highly shared sequence variants was judged likely to be a technical artifact of the sequencing pipeline. Only TCR beta chains were sequenced in this cohort, and the absence of alpha or paired-chain data limited detectable features. In an earlier analysis of 587 of the donors, most TCR beta V segments were observed in productive rearrangements about 87% or about 30% of the time, broadly matching IMGT annotations. In a later analysis, TCR association rates were found to vary across HLA loci, with the most associated TCRs seen for DRB1 alleles and the fewest for HLA-C alleles. Because counts were too low, fewer than 20 rarely observed V segments, including chromosome 9 orphons, were excluded from the earlier analysis of a few hundred of the donors. Correlated functional status among segregating V segments might be attributable to linkage disequilibrium, but an unknown experimental factor could not be ruled out. Because HLA typing was missing for some donors at each locus, association tests included only the typed subset. A further reported finding was that TCR beta sequences accurately predicted the HLA-A and HLA-B alleles for most subjects in the first cohort. The study listed 150 to 200 TCR beta chains as associated with cytomegalovirus. In a later analysis, most CMV-associated TCR beta chains were found to appear HLA-restricted, with HLA associations seemingly driven largely by CMV exposure.

Source material: PBMCs. The source of this sequence is a woman in her forties in good health and CMV-seronegative. This chain joins TRBV4-3 to TRBJ2-2; there is no confident call for the D gene. The nucleotide sequence reads as follows: TGCGCCAGCAGCCAAGAATCAGGAACCGGGGAGCTGTTTTTT. Its coded protein is CASSQESGTGELFF.